This T cell receptor (beta chain) was captured by sequencing in a study of T cells after yellow fever vaccination. Study findings and constraints: Among primary-vaccination clones, most reappeared after the booster, at approximately 97% for CD4 and about 90% for CD8.

The CDR3 totals 14 residues. Losses at the gene ends were 6 bases for V and 4 bases for J; bases not matched to a gene: 7. Germline CDR1 and CDR2: ENHRY and SYGVKD. For TCR, cDNA came from 5'RACE template switching, which added a universal primer site and UMIs. TCRdb re-derived calls from the 5' RACE reads in MiXCR, one entry per CDR3 protein. Of more than 300,000 distinct CDR3 sequences in the sample, roughly 10% were seen once. This clonotype was found a few times. Antigen unknown. The specimen was CD4+ T cells sorted from PBMCs, collected 45 days after the yellow fever booster vaccination. This receptor was taken from a man younger than 35 who received the YFV17D yellow fever vaccine. The chain has TRBV10-3 and TRBJ1-2; 8 bases fit TRBD1. The CDR3 coding sequence is TGTGCCATCAGAGACGACAGGGGAGGCTATGGCTACACCTTC. This sequence encodes CAIRDDRGGYGYTF.